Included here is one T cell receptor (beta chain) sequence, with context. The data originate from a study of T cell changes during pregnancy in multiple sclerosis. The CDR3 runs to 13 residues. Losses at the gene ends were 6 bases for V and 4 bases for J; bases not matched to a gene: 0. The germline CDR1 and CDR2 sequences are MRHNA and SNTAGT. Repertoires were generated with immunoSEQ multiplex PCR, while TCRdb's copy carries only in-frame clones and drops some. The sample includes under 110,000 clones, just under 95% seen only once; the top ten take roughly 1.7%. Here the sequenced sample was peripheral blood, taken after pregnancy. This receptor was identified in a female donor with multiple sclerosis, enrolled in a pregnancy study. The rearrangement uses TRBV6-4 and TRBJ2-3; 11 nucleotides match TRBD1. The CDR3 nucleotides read TGTGCCAGCAGGGGACAGGGGGCAGATACGCAGTATTTT. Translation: CASRGQGADTQYF.